The rows below give T cell receptor beta chains drawn from one sample of a study of monozygotic twins with inflammatory bowel disease. From the 5' RACE reads, TCRdb lists one entry per CDR3 protein and no DNA. The sample has about 200,000 distinct CDR3 sequences; the top ten hold roughly 7.5%. Material for sequencing was blood. The receptors derive from a human donor with ulcerative colitis or Crohn's disease, or a healthy co-twin of an affected twin (not recorded which). Each CDR3 is given with its conserved first and last residue. Each record gives: J gene, CDR3 length, V gene, CDR3 protein.

j_gene: TRBJ2-7; len: 14; v_gene: TRBV6-1; CDR3aa: CASSLRDSAFEQYF
j_gene: TRBJ2-7; len: 12; v_gene: TRBV7-9; CDR3aa: CASSINTYEQYF
j_gene: TRBJ2-7; len: 16; v_gene: TRBV4-1; CDR3aa: CASSERKGQGAYEQYF
j_gene: TRBJ1-6; len: 15; v_gene: TRBV14; CDR3aa: CASSPAVTYNSPLHF
j_gene: TRBJ1-2; len: 15; v_gene: TRBV4-1; CDR3aa: CASSPGQTSHYGYTF
j_gene: TRBJ1-4; len: 16; v_gene: TRBV7-9; CDR3aa: CASSLGSQGIFEKLFF
j_gene: TRBJ1-1; len: 20; v_gene: TRBV6-2/TRBV6-3; CDR3aa: CASSYSTPTFRDRGNQGAFF
j_gene: TRBJ2-3; len: 15; v_gene: TRBV5-1; CDR3aa: CASSLIPGRSDTQYF
j_gene: TRBJ2-2; len: 17; v_gene: TRBV6-5; CDR3aa: CASFRALGGATTGELFF
j_gene: TRBJ1-5; len: 13; v_gene: TRBV29-1; CDR3aa: CSGTTGVGQPQHF
j_gene: TRBJ1-2; len: 14; v_gene: TRBV28; CDR3aa: CASSPPPSSRSYTF
j_gene: TRBJ2-1; len: 13; v_gene: TRBV5-1; CDR3aa: CASSLADGGEQFF
j_gene: TRBJ1-2; len: 15; v_gene: TRBV12-3/TRBV12-4; CDR3aa: CASSLYQGGTYGYTF
j_gene: TRBJ2-1; len: 16; v_gene: TRBV24-1; CDR3aa: CATSDSSGGRSNEQFF
j_gene: TRBJ1-5; len: 17; v_gene: TRBV19; CDR3aa: CASSIESVRQVGQPQHF
j_gene: TRBJ1-5; len: 17; v_gene: TRBV6-5; CDR3aa: CASTPRGGAFSSRPQHF
j_gene: TRBJ1-1; len: 12; v_gene: TRBV30; CDR3aa: CAWARLGTEAFF
j_gene: TRBJ2-7; len: 15; v_gene: TRBV27; CDR3aa: CASSLGTGAFGEQYF
j_gene: TRBJ1-4; len: 15; v_gene: TRBV20-1; CDR3aa: CSAILPTGLNEKLFF
j_gene: TRBJ2-2; len: 18; v_gene: TRBV11-2; CDR3aa: CASRPRTGLAGRTGELFF
j_gene: TRBJ2-3; len: 12; v_gene: TRBV20-1; CDR3aa: CSASGSTDTQYF
j_gene: TRBJ2-3; len: 18; v_gene: TRBV4-2; CDR3aa: CASSQDLDRTSSTDTQYF
j_gene: TRBJ1-2; len: 18; v_gene: TRBV11-2; CDR3aa: CASSFHRASRGTNYGYTF
j_gene: TRBJ1-6; len: 18; v_gene: TRBV30; CDR3aa: CAWSPDRGPSSYNSPLHF
j_gene: TRBJ2-1; len: 14; v_gene: TRBV29-1; CDR3aa: CSVEGLAGVGEQFF
j_gene: TRBJ1-4; len: 14; v_gene: TRBV2; CDR3aa: CASTPGLRNEKLFF
j_gene: TRBJ1-2; len: 14; v_gene: TRBV27; CDR3aa: CASSPPGGAWGYTF
j_gene: TRBJ2-3; len: 12; v_gene: TRBV7-6; CDR3aa: CASSYGGDTQYF
j_gene: TRBJ2-2; len: 13; v_gene: TRBV5-1; CDR3aa: CASSLKNTGELFF
j_gene: TRBJ1-4; len: 13; v_gene: TRBV7-2; CDR3aa: CASRGGPNEKLFF
j_gene: TRBJ2-7; len: 16; v_gene: TRBV5-1; CDR3aa: CASSLGVGKGDYEQYF
j_gene: TRBJ2-7; len: 13; v_gene: TRBV6-5; CDR3aa: CASSYSPDSEQYF
j_gene: TRBJ1-1; len: 15; v_gene: TRBV27; CDR3aa: CASSFFTGPNTEAFF
j_gene: TRBJ1-5; len: 14; v_gene: TRBV20-1; CDR3aa: CSAIGVRSNQPQHF
j_gene: TRBJ2-1; len: 12; v_gene: TRBV7-9; CDR3aa: CASSRGQAPGFF
j_gene: TRBJ2-2; len: 12; v_gene: TRBV2; CDR3aa: CASKGEFGELFF
j_gene: TRBJ1-2; len: 13; v_gene: TRBV28; CDR3aa: CASTRGQGIGYTF
j_gene: TRBJ1-1; len: 16; v_gene: TRBV7-2; CDR3aa: CASSIDSSLRATEAFF
j_gene: TRBJ2-1; len: 15; v_gene: TRBV12-3/TRBV12-4; CDR3aa: CASLRDLSSYNEQFF
j_gene: TRBJ1-1; len: 16; v_gene: TRBV14; CDR3aa: CASSRQPATMNTEAFF
j_gene: TRBJ1-1; len: 13; v_gene: TRBV7-3; CDR3aa: CASSLLRGTEAFF
j_gene: TRBJ1-2; len: 15; v_gene: TRBV12-3/TRBV12-4; CDR3aa: CASSLRSDRAYGYTF
j_gene: TRBJ1-6; len: 12; v_gene: TRBV6-5; CDR3aa: CASMRRGSPLHF